This T cell receptor beta chain was identified during a study of T cells in Graves' hyperthyroidism and ophthalmopathy. Study-wide results and caveats: Most clonotypes that expanded in the thyroid above 0.001 also showed up in blood.

This clonotype appeared many times. The antigen is undetermined. Individuals with ophthalmopathy presented a Clinical Activity Score of at least 3, a NOSPECS grade of at least 4 and a duration under 3 months. Not enrolled were patients with uncontrolled infection, other autoimmune disease, pregnancy or lactation. RNA transcripts yielded amplified TCR beta CDR3 regions. Initially, a first-round RT-PCR of the TCR CDR3 employed the HTBI primer set. One entry per CDR3 protein, called by TCRdb with MiXCR from the multiplex PCR reads. The data hold 450,000 to 650,000 distinct CDR3 sequences, with over 15% observed a single time. Trimming removed 7 bases from V and 2 bases from J, with 12 bases in between. This CDR3 has 15 residues. The germline V gene encodes CDR1 SNHLY and CDR2 FYNNEI.

The rearrangement links TRBV2 to TRBJ1-6; D gene unclear. The TCR comes from a woman between 18 and 29 years old with Graves' ophthalmopathy. The sample comprised blood. DNA for the CDR3: TGTGCCAGCATAGTTGGGTGGCCCTATAATTCACCCCTCCACTTT. Encoded protein: CASIVGWPYNSPLHF. Full variable domain (outside the CDR3, taken from reference TRBV2 and TRBJ1-6): EPEVTQTPSHQVTQMGQEVILRCVPISNHLYFYWYRQILGQKVEFLVSFYNNEISEKSEIFDDQFSVERPDGSNFTLKIRSTKLEDSAMYFCASIVGWPYNSPLHFGNGTRLTVT.